A selection of T cell receptor beta chains follows, all from one sample in a study of blood T cell repertoires in COVID-19. TCRdb keeps only in-frame clones here, not all; method: immunoSEQ multiplex PCR. The sample includes nearly 55,000 clones, around 72% of them seen just once. Sequencing was performed on peripheral blood. Receptor source: a human donor with active or convalescent COVID-19. The donor label of this sample is uncertain. Both conserved end residues are part of each CDR3. The order of the fields is clone size, V gene, D gene, J gene, CDR3 DNA, CDR3 protein. The D gene is left open where the match is weak. Clone size is given for some rows only: seen once, a few or many times, or a class if the clone is expanded.

clone_size: .
v_call: TRBV25-1
d_call: .
j_call: TRBJ1-1
cdr3_nt: TGTGCCAGCAGTGAGGGGACACTGAACACTGAAGCTTTCTTT
cdr3_aa: CASSEGTLNTEAFF

clone_size: .
v_call: TRBV7-2
d_call: TRBD2
j_call: TRBJ2-1
cdr3_nt: TGTGCCAGCAGCTTAGACGGGGCGGGAGGATGGAATGAGCAGTTCTTC
cdr3_aa: CASSLDGAGGWNEQFF

clone_size: .
v_call: TRBV15
d_call: .
j_call: TRBJ2-1
cdr3_nt: TGTGCCACCAGCAGAGACGGGGACAAGCCCTACAATGAGCAGTTCTTC
cdr3_aa: CATSRDGDKPYNEQFF

clone_size: .
v_call: TRBV4-1
d_call: TRBD1
j_call: TRBJ2-7
cdr3_nt: TGCGCCAGCAGCCAATCGACCGGGACAGTCTCCTACGAGCAGTACTTC
cdr3_aa: CASSQSTGTVSYEQYF

clone_size: few
v_call: TRBV9
d_call: .
j_call: TRBJ2-7
cdr3_nt: TGTGCCAGCAGCCCGACAGGAGGTGTCTACGAGCAGTACTTC
cdr3_aa: CASSPTGGVYEQYF

clone_size: .
v_call: TRBV6-5
d_call: .
j_call: TRBJ1-5
cdr3_nt: TGTGCCAGCAGTCCCCAGTCTCCCCGCCAACATTTT
cdr3_aa: CASSPQSPRQHF

clone_size: .
v_call: TRBV5-8
d_call: TRBD1
j_call: TRBJ2-5
cdr3_nt: TGTGCCAGCAGCTTGACAGGGGGCTTAGAGACCCAGTACTTC
cdr3_aa: CASSLTGGLETQYF

clone_size: .
v_call: TRBV24-1
d_call: .
j_call: TRBJ2-1
cdr3_nt: TGTGCCACCAGTAGGGAGCTTCTAGTTGAGCAGTTCTTC
cdr3_aa: CATSRELLVEQFF

clone_size: .
v_call: TRBV29-1
d_call: .
j_call: TRBJ2-1
cdr3_nt: TGCAGCGCACCGACTAGTAGCTACAATGAGCAGTTCTTC
cdr3_aa: CSAPTSSYNEQFF

clone_size: once
v_call: TRBV19
d_call: .
j_call: TRBJ1-3
cdr3_nt: TGTGCCAGTAGTATCTTGAGACCCTCAGCGGGCCACTCTGGAAACACCATATATTTT
cdr3_aa: CASSILRPSAGHSGNTIYF

clone_size: .
v_call: TRBV2
d_call: .
j_call: TRBJ2-3
cdr3_nt: TGTGCCAGCAGCCCAGGGCAGGTAGATACGCAGTATTTT
cdr3_aa: CASSPGQVDTQYF

clone_size: .
v_call: TRBV7-9
d_call: TRBD1
j_call: TRBJ2-3
cdr3_nt: TGTGCCAGCAGCCTTAGCAGGGGGACAGATACGCAGTATTTT
cdr3_aa: CASSLSRGTDTQYF

clone_size: few
v_call: TRBV18
d_call: .
j_call: TRBJ1-6
cdr3_nt: TGTGCCAGCTCACCACGCAGCTCCTATAATTCACCCCTCCACTTT
cdr3_aa: CASSPRSSYNSPLHF

clone_size: .
v_call: TRBV3-1/TRBV3-2
d_call: .
j_call: TRBJ2-1
cdr3_nt: TGTGCCAGCAGCCAAGGGACAAAGAGAGACAATGAGCAGTTCTTC
cdr3_aa: CASSQGTKRDNEQFF

clone_size: .
v_call: TRBV5-5
d_call: TRBD1
j_call: TRBJ1-4
cdr3_nt: TGTGCCACCGGACAGGGGAACGAAAAACTGTTTTTT
cdr3_aa: CATGQGNEKLFF

clone_size: few
v_call: TRBV4-3
d_call: .
j_call: TRBJ1-4
cdr3_nt: TGCGCCAGCAGCCAAGACGGAAGTCAGGTGTGGGATGAAAAACTGTTTTTT
cdr3_aa: CASSQDGSQVWDEKLFF

clone_size: .
v_call: TRBV19
d_call: TRBD1
j_call: TRBJ2-7
cdr3_nt: TGTGCCAGTAGTCCAGAGACAGGGAGTCCTAGCGAGCAGTACTTC
cdr3_aa: CASSPETGSPSEQYF